Listed below are T cell receptor beta chains from one sample, sequenced in a study of blood T cells in healthy people across ages. From the 5' RACE reads, TCRdb called clonotypes with MiXCR, one entry per CDR3 protein. The sample lists 450,000 to 700,000 distinct CDR3 sequences, about 25% occurring once. Sequenced material: blood. These receptor sequences come from a woman in her seventies in good health. Each CDR3 is given with its conserved first and last residue. The D gene is left open where the match is weak. Size values are once, few and many counts, or a class for expanded clones, and some rows have none.

>TRBV6-8|NA|NA|TRBJ2-5
CACRDDPGLPQMDQYF
TGTGCCTGCAGAGACGACCCGGGACTCCCTCAGATGGACCAGTACTTC
>TRBV6-5|NA|TRBD1|TRBJ2-5
CASSYSRTGYRTQYF
TGTGCCAGCAGTTACTCGAGGACAGGGTATAGGACCCAGTACTTC
>TRBV12-3/TRBV12-4|NA|NA|TRBJ2-4
CASSTPRDGENIQYF
TGTGCCAGCAGTACCCCCAGGGACGGGGAAAACATTCAGTACTTC
>TRBV7-6|few|NA|TRBJ1-4
CTSSTRPGTGAWLFF
TGTACCAGCAGCACCCGGCCAGGGACCGGAGCATGGTTGTTTTTT
>TRBV24-1|NA|NA|TRBJ2-1
CATVGYSYNEQFF
TGTGCCACCGTGGGGTACTCCTACAATGAGCAGTTCTTC
>TRBV20-1|NA|NA|TRBJ2-7
CSVSAGYEQYF
TGCAGTGTTAGCGCGGGCTACGAGCAGTACTTC
>TRBV3-1|NA|NA|TRBJ2-6
CASTTASGANVLTF
TGTGCCAGCACGACAGCCTCTGGGGCCAACGTCCTGACTTTC
>TRBV12-3/TRBV12-4|many|NA|TRBJ1-4
CASSLDGPLFF
TGTGCCAGCAGTTTAGACGGTCCACTGTTTTTT
>TRBV29-1|few|NA|TRBJ2-5
CSVLRPGEQYF
TGCAGCGTATTACGACCGGGGGAGCAGTACTTC
>TRBV6-1|NA|NA|TRBJ2-1
CASNNYLNEQFF
TGTGCCAGCAATAACTACCTCAATGAGCAGTTCTTC
>TRBV7-2|many|TRBD2|TRBJ2-3
CASSLVAGGSTDTQYF
TGTGCCAGCAGCTTAGTGGCGGGGGGGAGCACAGATACGCAGTATTTT
>TRBV20-1|few|NA|TRBJ1-2
CSARDVVGGYGYTF
TGCAGTGCTAGAGATGTGGTCGGGGGATATGGCTACACCTTC
>TRBV27|NA|NA|TRBJ1-5
CASSLSDGNQPQHF
TGTGCCAGCAGTTTATCGGACGGCAATCAGCCCCAGCATTTT
>TRBV7-3|few|NA|TRBJ1-4
CASSLTSGAGEKLFF
TGTGCCAGCAGCCTCACGTCGGGGGCTGGTGAAAAACTGTTTTTT
>TRBV4-1|NA|TRBD1|TRBJ1-5
CASATGQNNQPQHF
TGCGCCAGCGCGACGGGACAGAACAATCAGCCCCAGCATTTT
>TRBV7-9|NA|NA|TRBJ1-5
CASSLAAGPYQPQHF
TGTGCCAGCAGCTTAGCGGCAGGACCCTATCAGCCCCAGCATTTT
>TRBV25-1|NA|TRBD2|TRBJ2-1
CASSAAGGAYNEQFF
TGTGCCAGCAGTGCCGCGGGGGGGGCCTACAATGAGCAGTTCTTC
>TRBV5-1|NA|TRBD2|TRBJ2-7
CASSSASGGPLAYEQYF
TGCGCCAGCAGTTCTGCTAGCGGGGGACCGCTTGCCTACGAGCAGTACTTC
>TRBV7-2|few|NA|TRBJ2-6
CASSTVGSGANVLTF
TGTGCCAGCAGCACGGTCGGCTCTGGGGCCAACGTCCTGACTTTC
>TRBV7-2|few|NA|TRBJ2-1
CASSLIRTTHNEQFF
TGTGCCAGCAGCTTAATCCGGACTACCCACAATGAGCAGTTCTTC
>TRBV20-1|NA|TRBD1|TRBJ2-1
CSARAQGGAYNEQFF
TGCAGTGCTCGCGCACAGGGGGGCGCCTACAATGAGCAGTTCTTC
>TRBV4-3|NA|TRBD2|TRBJ2-5
CASSGLAGAGEETQYF
TGCGCCAGCAGCGGACTAGCGGGGGCTGGCGAGGAGACCCAGTACTTC
>TRBV5-1|NA|NA|TRBJ2-7
CASRDQGLGEQYF
TGCGCCAGCAGGGACCAGGGCCTGGGGGAGCAGTACTTC
>TRBV20-1|NA|NA|TRBJ2-1
CSARSGFPPYNEQFF
TGCAGTGCTAGATCAGGGTTTCCTCCCTACAATGAGCAGTTCTTC
>TRBV24-1|few|TRBD1|TRBJ2-7
CATNDARPGQGYEQYF
TGTGCCACCAATGACGCTAGACCGGGACAGGGCTACGAGCAGTACTTC
>TRBV28|NA|NA|TRBJ1-3
CASRGEFLSGNTIYF
TGTGCCAGCAGGGGAGAATTTCTCTCTGGAAACACCATATATTTT
>TRBV11-2|NA|NA|TRBJ2-7
CASSSTIGGFSYEQYF
TGTGCCAGCAGCTCAACAATAGGAGGATTCTCCTACGAGCAGTACTTC
>TRBV20-1|NA|TRBD2|TRBJ2-1
CSARDFRGGWSDEQFF
TGCAGTGCTAGAGATTTCCGCGGGGGGTGGTCGGATGAGCAGTTCTTC
>TRBV7-9|NA|NA|TRBJ2-5
CASSFDGGPAQYF
TGTGCCAGCAGCTTCGATGGGGGGCCGGCCCAGTACTTC